A single TCR beta chain is shown here with its context. The antigen remains unidentified. CD4+ cells underwent separation, giving CD45RA+ naive and CD45RA-negative memory subsets. The data are from a study of shared clonotypes between healthy human individuals. Clones were read by immunoSEQ multiplex PCR, and TCRdb kept only the in-frame ones, dropping some. The sample has around 2.3 million clones; more than 90% are singletons. This CDR3 has 19 residues. Study-wide results and limits: Even with large depth, rarefaction showed that sorted-subset sequencing was incomplete.

Sequenced sample: naive CD4+ T cells sorted from blood. Subset described: CD45RA+ positively selected. The sequence was obtained from a man aged 18-30 years in good health. The rearrangement uses TRBV21-1 and TRBJ2-7; the D call in the table, TRBD1, was not verified against the DNA. TRBV21-1 is a pseudogene locus. The CDR3 here is CASSKTAVGGQGASYEQYF. For the CDR3, the DNA is TGTGCCAGCAGCAAAACCGCCGTTGGGGGACAGGGGGCATCCTACGAGCAGTACTTC.